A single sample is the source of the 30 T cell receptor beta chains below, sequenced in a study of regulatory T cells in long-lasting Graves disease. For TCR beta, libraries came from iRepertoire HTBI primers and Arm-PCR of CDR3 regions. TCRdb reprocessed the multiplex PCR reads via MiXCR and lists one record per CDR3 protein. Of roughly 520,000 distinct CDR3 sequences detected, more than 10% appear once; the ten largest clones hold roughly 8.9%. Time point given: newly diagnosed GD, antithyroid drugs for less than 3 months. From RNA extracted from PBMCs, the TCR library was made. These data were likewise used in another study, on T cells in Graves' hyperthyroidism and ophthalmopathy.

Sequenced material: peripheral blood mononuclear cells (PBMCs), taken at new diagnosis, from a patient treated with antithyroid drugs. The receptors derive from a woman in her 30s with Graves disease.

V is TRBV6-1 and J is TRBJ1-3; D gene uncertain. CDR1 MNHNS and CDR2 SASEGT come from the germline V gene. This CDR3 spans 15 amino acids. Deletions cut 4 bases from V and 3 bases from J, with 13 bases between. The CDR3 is CASSGDPLFGNTIYF. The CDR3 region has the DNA TGTGCCAGCAGTGGTGATCCCCTCTTTGGAAACACCATATATTTT.

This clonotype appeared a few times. Here the CDR3 reads CASSSNPYEQYF. The CDR3 DNA is TGTGCCAGCAGTTCAAATCCCTACGAGCAGTACTTC. The chain couples TRBV27 to TRBJ2-7; no definite D call. CDR1 is MNHEY, CDR2 SMNVEV, per germline (reference sequence). V was trimmed by 4 bases and J by 2 bases, leaving 6 bases between them. The CDR3 extends over 12 amino acids.

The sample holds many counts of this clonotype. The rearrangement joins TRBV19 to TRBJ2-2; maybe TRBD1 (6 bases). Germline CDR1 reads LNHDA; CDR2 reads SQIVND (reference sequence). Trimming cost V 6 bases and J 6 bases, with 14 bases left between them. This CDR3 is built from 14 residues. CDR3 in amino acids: CASSRTGIAGELFF. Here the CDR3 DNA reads TGTGCCAGTAGCCGCACAGGGATCGCCGGGGAGCTGTTTTTT.

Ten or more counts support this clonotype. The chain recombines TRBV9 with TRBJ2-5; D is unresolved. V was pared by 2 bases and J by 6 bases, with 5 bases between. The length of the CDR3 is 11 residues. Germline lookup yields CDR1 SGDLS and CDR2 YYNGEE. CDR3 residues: CASSVLKTQYF. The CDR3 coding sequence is TGTGCCAGCAGCGTTTTAAAGACCCAGTACTTC.

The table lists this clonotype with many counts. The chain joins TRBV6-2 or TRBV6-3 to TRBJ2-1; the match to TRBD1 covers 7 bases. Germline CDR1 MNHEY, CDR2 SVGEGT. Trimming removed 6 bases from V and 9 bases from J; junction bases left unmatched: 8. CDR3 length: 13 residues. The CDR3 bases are TGTGCCAGCAGCCCTAGGCGACAGGGTGAGCAGTTCTTC. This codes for CASSPRRQGEQFF.

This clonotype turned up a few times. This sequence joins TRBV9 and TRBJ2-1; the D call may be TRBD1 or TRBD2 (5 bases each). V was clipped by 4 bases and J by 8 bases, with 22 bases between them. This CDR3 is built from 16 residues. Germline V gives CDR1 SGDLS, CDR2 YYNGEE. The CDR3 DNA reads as TGTGCCAGCAGCTCCCCGAGCGGCAAAGGGGCTCATGAGCAGTTCTTC. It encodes CASSSPSGKGAHEQFF.

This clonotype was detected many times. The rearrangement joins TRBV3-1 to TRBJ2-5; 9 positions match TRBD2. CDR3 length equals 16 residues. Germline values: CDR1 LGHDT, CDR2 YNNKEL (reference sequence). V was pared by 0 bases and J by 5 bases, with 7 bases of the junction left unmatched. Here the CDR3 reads CASSQDSLAGRETQYF. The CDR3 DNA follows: TGTGCCAGCAGCCAAGATTCCCTAGCGGGACGGGAGACCCAGTACTTC.

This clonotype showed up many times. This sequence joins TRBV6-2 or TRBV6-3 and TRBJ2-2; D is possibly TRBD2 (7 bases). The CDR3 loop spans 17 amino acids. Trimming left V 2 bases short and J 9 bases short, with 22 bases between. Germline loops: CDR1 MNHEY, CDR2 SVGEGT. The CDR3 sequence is CASSYGRGAGREWELFF. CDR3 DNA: TGTGCCAGCAGTTACGGGAGGGGGGCGGGCCGGGAGTGGGAGCTGTTTTTT.

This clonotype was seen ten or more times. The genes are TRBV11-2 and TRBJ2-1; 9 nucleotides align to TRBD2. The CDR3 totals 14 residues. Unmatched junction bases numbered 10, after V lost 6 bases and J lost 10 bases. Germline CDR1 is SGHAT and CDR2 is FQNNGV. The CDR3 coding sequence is TGTGCCAGCAGGCCTCTTAGCGGGAGAAGGGAGCAGTTCTTC. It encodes CASRPLSGRREQFF.

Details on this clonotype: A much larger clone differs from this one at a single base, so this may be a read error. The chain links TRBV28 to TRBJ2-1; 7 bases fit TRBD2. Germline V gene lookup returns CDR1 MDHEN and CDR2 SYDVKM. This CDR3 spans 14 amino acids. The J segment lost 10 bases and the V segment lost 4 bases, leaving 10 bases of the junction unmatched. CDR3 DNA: TGTGCCAGCAGTTATGCGGGGGTATCCTACGAGCAGTTCTTC. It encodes CASSYAGVSYEQFF.

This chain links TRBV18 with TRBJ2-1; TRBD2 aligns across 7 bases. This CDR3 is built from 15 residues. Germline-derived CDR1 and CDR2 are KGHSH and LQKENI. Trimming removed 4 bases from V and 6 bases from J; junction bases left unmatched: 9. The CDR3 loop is CASSHTGTNPNEQFF. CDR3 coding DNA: TGTGCCAGCTCACATACCGGGACTAACCCCAATGAGCAGTTCTTC.

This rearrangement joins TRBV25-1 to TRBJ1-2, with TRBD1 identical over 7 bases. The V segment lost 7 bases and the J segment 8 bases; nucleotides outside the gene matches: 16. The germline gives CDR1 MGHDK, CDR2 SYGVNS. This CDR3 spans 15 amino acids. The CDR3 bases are TGTGCCAGCACCCCCCAGGGGGGACAGCCTGCGGGCTACACCTTC. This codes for CASTPQGGQPAGYTF.

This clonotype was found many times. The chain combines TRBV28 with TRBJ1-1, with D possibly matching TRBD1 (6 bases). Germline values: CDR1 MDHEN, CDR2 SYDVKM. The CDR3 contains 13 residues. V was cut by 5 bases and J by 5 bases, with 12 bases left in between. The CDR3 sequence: CASSPQGWTEAFF. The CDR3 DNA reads TGTGCCAGCAGTCCTCAGGGGTGGACTGAAGCTTTCTTT. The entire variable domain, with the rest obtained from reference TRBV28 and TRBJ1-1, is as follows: DVKVTQSSRYLVKRTGEKVFLECVQDMDHENMFWYRQDPGLGLRLIYFSYDVKMKEKGDIPEGYSVSREKKERFSLILESASTNQTSMYLCASSPQGWTEAFFGQGTRLTVV.

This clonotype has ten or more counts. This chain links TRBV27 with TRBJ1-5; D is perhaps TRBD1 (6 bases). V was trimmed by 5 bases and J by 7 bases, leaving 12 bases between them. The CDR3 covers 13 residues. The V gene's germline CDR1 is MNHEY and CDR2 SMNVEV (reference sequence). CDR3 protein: CASSTGFRQPQHF. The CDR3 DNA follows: TGTGCCAGCAGTACAGGGTTTCGGCAGCCCCAGCATTTT.

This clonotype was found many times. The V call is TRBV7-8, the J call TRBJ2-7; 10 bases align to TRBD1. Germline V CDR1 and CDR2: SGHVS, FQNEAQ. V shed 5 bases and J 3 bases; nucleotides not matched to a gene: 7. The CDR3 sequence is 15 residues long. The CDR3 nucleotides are TGTGCCAGCAGCCCTAGGGACAGGGGCTTCTACGAGCAGTACTTC. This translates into CASSPRDRGFYEQYF. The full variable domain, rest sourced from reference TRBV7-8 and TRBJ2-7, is GAGVSQSPRYKVAKRGQDVALRCDPISGHVSLFWYQQALGQGPEFLTYFQNEAQLDKSGLPSDRFFAERPEGSVSTLKIQRTQQEDSAVYLCASSPRDRGFYEQYFGPGTRLTVT.

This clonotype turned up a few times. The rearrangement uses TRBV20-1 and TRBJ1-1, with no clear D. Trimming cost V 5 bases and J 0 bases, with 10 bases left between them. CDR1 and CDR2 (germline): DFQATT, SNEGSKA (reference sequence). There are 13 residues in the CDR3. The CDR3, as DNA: TGCAGTGCTCATCCTAACTTGAACACTGAAGCTTTCTTT. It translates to CSAHPNLNTEAFF.

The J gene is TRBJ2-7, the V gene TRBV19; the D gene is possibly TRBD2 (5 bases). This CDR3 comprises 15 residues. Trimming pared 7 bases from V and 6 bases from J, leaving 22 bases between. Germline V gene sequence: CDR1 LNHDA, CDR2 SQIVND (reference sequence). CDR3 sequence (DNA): TGTGCCAGTACCCTTAGAGGGCTAGAGATAGCCGAGCAGTACTTC. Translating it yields CASTLRGLEIAEQYF.

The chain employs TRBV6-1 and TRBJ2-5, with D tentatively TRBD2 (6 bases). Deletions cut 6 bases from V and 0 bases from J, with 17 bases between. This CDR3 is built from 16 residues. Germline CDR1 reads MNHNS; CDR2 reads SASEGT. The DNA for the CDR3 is TGTGCCAGCAGCCTCACGGGACTTCTGTACCAAGAGACCCAGTACTTC. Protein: CASSLTGLLYQETQYF.

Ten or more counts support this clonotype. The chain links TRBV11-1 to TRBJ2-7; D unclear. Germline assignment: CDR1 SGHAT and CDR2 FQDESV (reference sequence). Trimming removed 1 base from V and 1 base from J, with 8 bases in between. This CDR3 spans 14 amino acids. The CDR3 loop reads CASSLVVQSYEQYF. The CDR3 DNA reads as TGTGCCAGCAGCTTAGTGGTCCAGTCCTACGAGCAGTACTTC.

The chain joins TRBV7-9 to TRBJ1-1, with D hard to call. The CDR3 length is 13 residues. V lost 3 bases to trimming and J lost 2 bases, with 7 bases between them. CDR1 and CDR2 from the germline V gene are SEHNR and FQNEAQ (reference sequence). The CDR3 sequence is CASSFSSNTEAFF. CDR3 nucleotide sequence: TGTGCCAGCAGCTTTTCTTCTAACACTGAAGCTTTCTTT.

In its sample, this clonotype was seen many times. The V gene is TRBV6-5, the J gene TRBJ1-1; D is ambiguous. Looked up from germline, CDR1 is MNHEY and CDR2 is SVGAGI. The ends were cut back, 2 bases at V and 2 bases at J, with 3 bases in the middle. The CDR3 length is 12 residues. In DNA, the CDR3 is TGTGCCAGCAGTTACCGTAACACTGAAGCTTTCTTT. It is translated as CASSYRNTEAFF.

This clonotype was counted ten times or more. The CDR3 bases are TGTGCCAGCAGTTCCATCAGCGGGGATCCCCACGAGCAGTACTTC. The encoded protein is CASSSISGDPHEQYF. The chain recombines TRBV6-4 with TRBJ2-7; 7 nucleotides match TRBD2. Unmatched junction bases numbered 12, after V lost 5 bases and J lost 5 bases. Germline values: CDR1 MRHNA, CDR2 SNTAGT. CDR3 length: 15 amino acids.

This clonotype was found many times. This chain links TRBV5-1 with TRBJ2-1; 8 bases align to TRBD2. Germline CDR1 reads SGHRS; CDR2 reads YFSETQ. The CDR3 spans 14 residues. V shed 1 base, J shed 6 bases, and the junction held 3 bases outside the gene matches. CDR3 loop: CASSLTSGSNEQFF. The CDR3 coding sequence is TGCGCCAGCAGCTTGACCAGCGGGAGCAATGAGCAGTTCTTC. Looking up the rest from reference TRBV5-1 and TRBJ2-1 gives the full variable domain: KAGVTQTPRYLIKTRGQQVTLSCSPISGHRSVSWYQQTPGQGLQFLFEYFSETQRNKGNFPGRFSGRQFSNSRSEMNVSTLELGDSALYLCASSLTSGSNEQFFGPGTRLTVL.

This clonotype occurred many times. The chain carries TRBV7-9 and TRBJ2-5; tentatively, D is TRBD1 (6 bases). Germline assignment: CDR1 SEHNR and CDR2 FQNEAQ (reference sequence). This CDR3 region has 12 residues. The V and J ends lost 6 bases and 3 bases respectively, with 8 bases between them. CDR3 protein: CASSSGEETQYF. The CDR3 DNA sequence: TGTGCCAGCAGTTCAGGGGAAGAGACCCAGTACTTC. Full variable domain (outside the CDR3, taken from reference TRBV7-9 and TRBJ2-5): DTGVSQNPRHKITKRGQNVTFRCDPISEHNRLYWYRQTLGQGPEFLTYFQNEAQLEKSRLLSDRFSAERPKGSFSTLEIQRTEQGDSAMYLCASSSGEETQYFGPGTRLLVL.

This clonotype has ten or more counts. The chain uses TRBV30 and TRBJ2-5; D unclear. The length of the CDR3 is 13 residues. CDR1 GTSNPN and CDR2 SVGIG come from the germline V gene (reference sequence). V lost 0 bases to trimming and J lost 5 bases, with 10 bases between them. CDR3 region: CAWSVGFLETQYF. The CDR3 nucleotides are TGTGCCTGGAGTGTGGGGTTCTTGGAGACCCAGTACTTC.

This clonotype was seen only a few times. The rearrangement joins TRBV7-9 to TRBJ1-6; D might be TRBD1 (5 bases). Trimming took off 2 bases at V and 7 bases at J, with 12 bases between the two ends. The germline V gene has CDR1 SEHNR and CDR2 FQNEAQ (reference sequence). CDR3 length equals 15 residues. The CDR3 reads CASSLRSGNNSPLHF. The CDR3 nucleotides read TGTGCCAGCAGCTTACGTTCAGGGAACAATTCACCCCTCCACTTT.

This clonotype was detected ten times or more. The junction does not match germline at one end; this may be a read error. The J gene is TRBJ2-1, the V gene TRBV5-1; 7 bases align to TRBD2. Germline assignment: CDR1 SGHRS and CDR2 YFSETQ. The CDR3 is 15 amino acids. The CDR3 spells CASSLASGAYNEQFF. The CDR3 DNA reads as TGTGCCAGCAGCTTGGCTAGCGGAGCCTACAATGAGCAGTTCTTC.

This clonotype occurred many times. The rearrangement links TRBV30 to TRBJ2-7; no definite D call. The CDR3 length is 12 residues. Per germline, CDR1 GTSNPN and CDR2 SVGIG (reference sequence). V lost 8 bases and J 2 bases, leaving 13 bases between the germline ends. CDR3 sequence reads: CAMEWGTYEQYF. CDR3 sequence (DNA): TGTGCCATGGAATGGGGTACCTACGAGCAGTACTTC.

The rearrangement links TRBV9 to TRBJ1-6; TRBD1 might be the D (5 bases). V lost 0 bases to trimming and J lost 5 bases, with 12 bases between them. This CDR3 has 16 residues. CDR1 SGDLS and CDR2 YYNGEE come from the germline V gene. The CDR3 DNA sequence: TGTGCCAGCAGCGTAGCGCCGGGACCTGATAATTCACCCCTCCACTTT. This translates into CASSVAPGPDNSPLHF.

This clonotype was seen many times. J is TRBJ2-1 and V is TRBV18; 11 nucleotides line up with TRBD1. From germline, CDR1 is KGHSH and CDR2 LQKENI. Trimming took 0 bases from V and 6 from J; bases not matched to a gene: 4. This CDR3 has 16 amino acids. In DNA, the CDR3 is TGTGCCAGCTCACCACCGAAAGGGACAGGGGGCAATGAGCAGTTCTTC. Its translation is CASSPPKGTGGNEQFF.